This is a list of T cell receptor beta chains from one sample in a study of naive and memory T cell subsets. TCRdb re-called the UMI-ligation and nested PCR reads with MiXCR, one entry per CDR3 protein. The table has around 40,000 distinct CDR3 sequences, 13% seen once. Material: effector memory CD4+ T cells from blood. Source of these receptors: a human donor in good health. Both conserved end residues are part of each CDR3. The order of the fields is clone size, V gene, D gene, CDR3 length, CDR3 protein. D genes are given only for firm matches. The size field is filled for only some rows; it gives once, few, many or a size class.

>NA|TRBV4-1|TRBD2|16
CASSAYGLADYNEQFF
>medium-sized|TRBV7-3|NA|17
CASSLTGTVTRTDTQYF
>NA|TRBV30|NA|14
CAWSVQGGTGELFF
>NA|TRBV20-1|NA|16
CSARDSDKAQGSPLHF
>many|TRBV6-2/TRBV6-3|NA|15
CASSPLTAYQETQYF
>NA|TRBV7-4|TRBD1|20
CASSSRTGGVQVPISYEQYF
>NA|TRBV28|NA|14
CTSSLQQLFYEQYF
>many|TRBV28|TRBD2|18
CASSITSGSQVRTDTQYF
>few|TRBV18|TRBD2|15
CASSGGGSLSYEQYF
>NA|TRBV5-1|NA|14
CASSLGRFSYEQYF
>few|TRBV7-2|TRBD1|15
CASSAVTGTRETQYF
>NA|TRBV7-2|NA|15
CASSLDSGLGEKLFF
>few|TRBV20-1|NA|14
CSARVFAGSTEAFF
>medium-sized|TRBV18|TRBD1|16
CASSPIGTGGYQPQHF
>few|TRBV5-1|NA|17
CASSAKGDNSGANVLTF
>NA|TRBV20-1|NA|15
CSARFSGSRGNEQFF
>NA|TRBV29-1|TRBD1|12
CSVMGGTVGYTF
>NA|TRBV3-1|TRBD2|17
CASSQVGAGAGTDTQYF
>few|TRBV29-1|NA|13
CSVLTTSTDTQYF
>many|TRBV12-3/TRBV12-4|NA|14
CASSLSVDNSPLHF
>many|TRBV10-3|NA|11
CAISDRHYLHF
>NA|TRBV7-2|TRBD1|15
CASSFLRTGADEQYF
>many|TRBV28|NA|15
CASSSREGFTYEQYF
>many|TRBV4-1|NA|13
CASSQVGFDEQYF
>NA|TRBV23-1|TRBD1|14
CASSLGQGAYEQYF
>NA|TRBV28|NA|12
CASTAGTYEQYF
>few|TRBV29-1|TRBD2|14
CSVDAASGRVGQFF
>few|TRBV20-1|NA|14
CSARSPGAQETQYF
>many|TRBV6-1|NA|14
CASSARGGNQPQHF
>many|TRBV12-3/TRBV12-4|TRBD2|12
CASSVSGNQQFF
>few|TRBV30|TRBD1|14
CAVGTGLDKNIQYF
>many|TRBV25-1|NA|12
CASSYGDYGYTF
>few|TRBV4-1|TRBD1|17
CASSQGPGSNRGQPQHF
>few|TRBV15|TRBD1|17
CATGTGWTYGGANVLTF
>many|TRBV5-1|NA|16
CASSLGGGGQGQPQHF
>NA|TRBV6-5|NA|13
CASSSPRESEQFF
>few|TRBV19|NA|14
CASSTRVSRTEAFF
>few|TRBV5-4|NA|18
CASSFTLALSSGANVLTF
>NA|TRBV5-6|TRBD1|14
CASSSDRENSPLHF